This TCR beta chain was retrieved from a study of T cell responses to AZD1222 COVID-19 vaccine. Study-wide findings and caveats: Spike-specific TCR breadth and depth were elevated following two AZD1222 doses. Only 5 or 6 individuals given AZD1222 were seropositive at baseline. Donors were largely white British and mainly female; clonal diversity was possibly underestimated.

Libraries were prepared by immunoSEQ multiplex PCR; TCRdb keeps only in-frame clonotypes and omits some of them. Altogether around 180,000 clones are present, about nine tenths being singletons, with the ten largest covering about 2.5%. A remark on this clone: The antigen remains undetermined.

Germline V gene data show CDR1 as MNHNS and CDR2 as SASEGT. Trimming cost V 2 bases and J 0 bases, with 14 bases left between them. This CDR3 is built from 17 residues. Source: peripheral blood, taken on day 0 of MenACWY control vaccination. This chain connects TRBV6-1 to TRBJ1-3; D remains unclear. The clonotype was recovered from an adult in good health. In DNA form, the CDR3 reads TGTGCCAGCAGTGAATCTGCCCACGCGTACTCTGGAAACACCATATATTTT. Encoded protein: CASSESAHAYSGNTIYF.